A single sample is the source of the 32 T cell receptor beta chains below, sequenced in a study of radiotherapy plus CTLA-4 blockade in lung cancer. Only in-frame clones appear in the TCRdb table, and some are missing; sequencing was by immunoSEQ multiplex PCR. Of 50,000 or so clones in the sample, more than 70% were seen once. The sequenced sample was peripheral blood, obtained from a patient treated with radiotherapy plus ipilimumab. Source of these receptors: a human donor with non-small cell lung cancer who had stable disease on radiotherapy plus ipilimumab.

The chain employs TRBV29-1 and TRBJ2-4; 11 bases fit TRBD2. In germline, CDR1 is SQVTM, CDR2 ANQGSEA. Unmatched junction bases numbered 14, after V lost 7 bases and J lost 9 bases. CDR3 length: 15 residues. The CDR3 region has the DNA TGCAGCGGTAGCGGGGGGGCCTCGCGTTTTGGCATTCAGTACTTC. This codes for CSGSGGASRFGIQYF. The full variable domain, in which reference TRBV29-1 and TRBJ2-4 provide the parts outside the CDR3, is SAVISQKPSRDICQRGTSLTIQCQVDSQVTMMFWYRQQPGQSLTLIATANQGSEATYESGFVIDKFPISRPNLTFSTLTVSNMSPEDSSIYLCSGSGGASRFGIQYFGAGTRLSVL.

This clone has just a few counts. CDR3 DNA sequence: TGCGCCAGCAGTGACCGTCAGGGGGTTAACACTGAAGCTTTCTTT. It translates to CASSDRQGVNTEAFF. This rearrangement joins TRBV10-1 to TRBJ1-1; 7 bases align to TRBD1. There are 15 residues in the CDR3. Germline V gives CDR1 WNHNN, CDR2 SYGVQD (reference sequence). With 3 bases clipped from V and 2 bases from J, the junction kept 6 bases outside the gene matches.

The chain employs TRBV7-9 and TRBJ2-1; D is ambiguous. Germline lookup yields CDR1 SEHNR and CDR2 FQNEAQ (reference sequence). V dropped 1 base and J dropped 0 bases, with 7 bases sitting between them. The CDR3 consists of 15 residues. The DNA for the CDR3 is TGTGCCAGCAGCTTAGGCGACTCCTCCTACAATGAGCAGTTCTTC. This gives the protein CASSLGDSSYNEQFF.

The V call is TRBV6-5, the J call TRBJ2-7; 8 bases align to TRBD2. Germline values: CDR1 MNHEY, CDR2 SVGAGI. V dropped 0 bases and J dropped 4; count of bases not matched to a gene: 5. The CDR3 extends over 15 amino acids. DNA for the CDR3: TGTGCCAGCAGTTACTCGCGGGGGGCCGGGTACGAGCAGTACTTC. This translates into CASSYSRGAGYEQYF.

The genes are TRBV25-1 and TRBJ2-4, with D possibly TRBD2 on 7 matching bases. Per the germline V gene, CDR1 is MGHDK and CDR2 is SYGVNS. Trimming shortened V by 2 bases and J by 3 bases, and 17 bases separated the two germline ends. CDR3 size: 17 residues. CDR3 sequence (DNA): TGTGCCAGCAGTGAAATTGGAGGGGGGGCGGACAAAAACATTCAGTACTTC. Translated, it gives CASSEIGGGADKNIQYF.

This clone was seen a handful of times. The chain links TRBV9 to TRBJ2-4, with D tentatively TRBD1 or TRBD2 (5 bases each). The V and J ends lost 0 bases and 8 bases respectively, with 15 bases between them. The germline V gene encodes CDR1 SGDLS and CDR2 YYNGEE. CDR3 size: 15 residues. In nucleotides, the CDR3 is TGTGCCAGCAGCGTAGACGTGGGGGATTTTTACATTCAGTACTTC. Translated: CASSVDVGDFYIQYF.

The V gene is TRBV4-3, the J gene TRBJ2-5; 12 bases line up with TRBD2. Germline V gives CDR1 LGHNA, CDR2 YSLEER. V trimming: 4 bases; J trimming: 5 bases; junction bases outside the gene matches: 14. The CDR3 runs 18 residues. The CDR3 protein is CASSREPSGGAGRETQYF. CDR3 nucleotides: TGCGCCAGCAGCCGAGAGCCTAGCGGGGGGGCAGGACGGGAGACCCAGTACTTC.

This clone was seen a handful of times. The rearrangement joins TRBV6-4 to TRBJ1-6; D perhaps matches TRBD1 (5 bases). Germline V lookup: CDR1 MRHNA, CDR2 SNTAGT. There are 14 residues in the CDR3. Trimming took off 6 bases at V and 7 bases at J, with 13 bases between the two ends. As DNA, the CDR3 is TGTGCCAGCAGCCTCGAAGGGGAGAATTCACCCCTCCACTTT. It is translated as CASSLEGENSPLHF.

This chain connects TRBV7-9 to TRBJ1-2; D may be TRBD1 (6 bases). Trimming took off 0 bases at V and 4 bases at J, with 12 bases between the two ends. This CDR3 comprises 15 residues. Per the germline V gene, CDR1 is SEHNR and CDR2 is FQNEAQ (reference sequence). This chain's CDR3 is CASSLAVGGGYGYTF. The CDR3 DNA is TGTGCCAGCAGCTTAGCCGTAGGGGGTGGCTATGGCTACACCTTC.

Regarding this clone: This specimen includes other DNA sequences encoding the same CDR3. The chain's CDR3 is CASSPGGNQPQHF. In nucleotides, the CDR3 is TGTGCCAGCAGCCCAGGGGGCAATCAGCCCCAGCATTTT. The chain uses TRBV7-8 and TRBJ1-5, with D possibly being TRBD1 (6 bases). The CDR3 runs to 13 residues. The ends were cut back, 5 bases at V and 2 bases at J, with 7 bases in the middle. Germline assignment: CDR1 SGHVS and CDR2 FQNEAQ.

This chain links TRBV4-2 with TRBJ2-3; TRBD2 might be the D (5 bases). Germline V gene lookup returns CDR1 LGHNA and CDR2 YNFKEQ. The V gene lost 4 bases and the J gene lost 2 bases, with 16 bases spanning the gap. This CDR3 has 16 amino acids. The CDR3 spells CASSRVPGSNTDTQYF. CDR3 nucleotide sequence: TGTGCCAGCAGCCGCGTACCGGGATCAAACACAGATACGCAGTATTTT.

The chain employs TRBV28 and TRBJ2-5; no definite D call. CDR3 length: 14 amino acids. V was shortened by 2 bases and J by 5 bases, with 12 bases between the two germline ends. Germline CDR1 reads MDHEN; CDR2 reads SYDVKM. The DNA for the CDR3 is TGTGCCAGCAGTTTACTATCCCACTGGGAGACCCAGTACTTC. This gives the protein CASSLLSHWETQYF.

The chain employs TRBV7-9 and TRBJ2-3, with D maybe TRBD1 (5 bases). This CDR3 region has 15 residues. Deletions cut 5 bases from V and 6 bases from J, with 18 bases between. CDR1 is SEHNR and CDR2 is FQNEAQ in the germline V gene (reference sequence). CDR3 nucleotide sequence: TGTGCCAGCAGCCTCACCCCAGGGAAGGAGGATACGCAGTATTTT. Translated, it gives CASSLTPGKEDTQYF.

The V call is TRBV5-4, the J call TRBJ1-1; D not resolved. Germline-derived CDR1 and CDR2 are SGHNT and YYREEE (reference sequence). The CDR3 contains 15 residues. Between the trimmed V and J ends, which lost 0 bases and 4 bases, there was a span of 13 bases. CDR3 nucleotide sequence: TGTGCCAGCAGCTTGGAAGTCGGGATCGGCACTGAAGCTTTCTTT. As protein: CASSLEVGIGTEAFF. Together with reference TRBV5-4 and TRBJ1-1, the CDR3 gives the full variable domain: ETGVTQSPTHLIKTRGQQVTLRCSSQSGHNTVSWYQQALGQGPQFIFQYYREEENGRGNFPPRFSGLQFPNYSSELNVNALELDDSALYLCASSLEVGIGTEAFFGQGTRLTVV.

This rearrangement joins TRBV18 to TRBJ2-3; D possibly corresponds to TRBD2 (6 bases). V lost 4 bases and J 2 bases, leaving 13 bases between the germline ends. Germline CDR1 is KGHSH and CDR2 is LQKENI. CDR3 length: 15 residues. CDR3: CASSHPRENTDTQYF. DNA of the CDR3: TGTGCCAGCTCACACCCTCGGGAGAACACAGATACGCAGTATTTT.

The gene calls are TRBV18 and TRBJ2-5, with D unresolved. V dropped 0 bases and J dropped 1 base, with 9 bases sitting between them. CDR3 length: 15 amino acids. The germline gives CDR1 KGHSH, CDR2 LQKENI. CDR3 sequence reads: CASSPPLQVQETQYF. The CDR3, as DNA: TGTGCCAGCTCACCACCGCTGCAGGTCCAAGAGACCCAGTACTTC.

CDR3 loop: CASSQDSYYQYF. In nucleotides, the CDR3 is TGTGCCAGCAGCCAAGACAGCTACTATCAGTACTTC. The chain uses TRBV7-9 and TRBJ2-7; a possible D gene is TRBD1 (5 bases). The CDR3 is made up of 12 amino acids. CDR1 is SEHNR and CDR2 is FQNEAQ in the germline V gene (reference sequence). The V and J ends lost 5 bases and 10 bases respectively, with 15 bases between them. The variable domain in full, with the rest retrieved from reference TRBV7-9 and TRBJ2-7, is DTGVSQNPRHKITKRGQNVTFRCDPISEHNRLYWYRQTLGQGPEFLTYFQNEAQLEKSRLLSDRFSAERPKGSFSTLEIQRTEQGDSAMYLCASSQDSYYQYFGPGTRLTVT.

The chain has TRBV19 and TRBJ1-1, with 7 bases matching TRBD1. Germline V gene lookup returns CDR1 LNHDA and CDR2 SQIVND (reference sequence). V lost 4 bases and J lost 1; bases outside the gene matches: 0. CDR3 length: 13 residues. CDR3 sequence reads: CASSTGGNTEAFF. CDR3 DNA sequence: TGTGCCAGTAGTACAGGGGGGAACACTGAAGCTTTCTTT.

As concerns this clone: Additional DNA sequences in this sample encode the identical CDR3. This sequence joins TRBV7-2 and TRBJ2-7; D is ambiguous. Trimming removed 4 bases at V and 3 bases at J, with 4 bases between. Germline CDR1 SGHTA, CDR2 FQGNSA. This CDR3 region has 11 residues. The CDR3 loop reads CASSSYYEQYF. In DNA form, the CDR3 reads TGTGCCAGCAGCTCATACTACGAGCAGTACTTC.

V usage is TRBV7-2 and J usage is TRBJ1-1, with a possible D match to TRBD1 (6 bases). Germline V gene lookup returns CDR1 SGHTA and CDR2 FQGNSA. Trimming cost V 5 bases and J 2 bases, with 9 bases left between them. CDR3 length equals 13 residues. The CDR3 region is CASSLQGNTEAFF. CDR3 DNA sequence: TGTGCCAGCAGCCTACAGGGAAACACTGAAGCTTTCTTT. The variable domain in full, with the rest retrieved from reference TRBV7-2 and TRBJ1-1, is GAGVSQSPSNKVTEKGKDVELRCDPISGHTALYWYRQSLGQGLEFLIYFQGNSAPDKSGLPSDRFSAERTGGSVSTLTIQRTQQEDSAVYLCASSLQGNTEAFFGQGTRLTVV.

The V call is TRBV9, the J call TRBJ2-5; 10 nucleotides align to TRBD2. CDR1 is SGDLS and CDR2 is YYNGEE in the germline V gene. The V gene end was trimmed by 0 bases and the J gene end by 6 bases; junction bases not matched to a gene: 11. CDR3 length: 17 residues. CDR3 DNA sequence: TGTGCCAGCAGCGTAGCGGCCACGGCTAGCGGGGGTAAGACCCAGTACTTC. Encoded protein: CASSVAATASGGKTQYF.

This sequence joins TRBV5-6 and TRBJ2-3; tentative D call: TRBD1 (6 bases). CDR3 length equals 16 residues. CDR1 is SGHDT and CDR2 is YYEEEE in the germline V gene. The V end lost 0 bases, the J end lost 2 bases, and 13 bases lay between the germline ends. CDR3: CASSLGAGAPTDTQYF. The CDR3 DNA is TGTGCCAGCAGCTTGGGGGCAGGGGCCCCCACAGATACGCAGTATTTT.

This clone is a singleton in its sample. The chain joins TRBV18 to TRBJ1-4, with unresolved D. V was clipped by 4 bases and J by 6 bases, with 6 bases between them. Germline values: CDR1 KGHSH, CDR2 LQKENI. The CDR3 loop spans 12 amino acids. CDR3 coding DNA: TGTGCCAGCTCACTAAGCGATGAAAAACTGTTTTTT. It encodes CASSLSDEKLFF. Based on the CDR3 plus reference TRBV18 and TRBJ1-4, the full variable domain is NAGVMQNPRHLVRRRGQEARLRCSPMKGHSHVYWYRQLPEEGLKFMVYLQKENIIDESGMPKERFSAEFPKEGPSILRIQQVVRGDSAAYFCASSLSDEKLFFGSGTQLSVL.

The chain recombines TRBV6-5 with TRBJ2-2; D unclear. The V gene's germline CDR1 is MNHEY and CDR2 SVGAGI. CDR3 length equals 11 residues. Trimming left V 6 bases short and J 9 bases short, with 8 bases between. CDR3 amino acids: CASSVQWELFF. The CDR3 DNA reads TGTGCCAGCAGCGTCCAGTGGGAGCTGTTTTTT.

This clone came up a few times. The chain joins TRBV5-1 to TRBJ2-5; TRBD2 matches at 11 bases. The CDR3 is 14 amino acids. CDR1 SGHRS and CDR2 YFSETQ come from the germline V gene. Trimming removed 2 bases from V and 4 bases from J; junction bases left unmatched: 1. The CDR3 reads CASSFSGGGETQYF. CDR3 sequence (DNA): TGCGCCAGCAGCTTTAGCGGGGGGGGAGAGACCCAGTACTTC. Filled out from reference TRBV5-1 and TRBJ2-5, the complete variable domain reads KAGVTQTPRYLIKTRGQQVTLSCSPISGHRSVSWYQQTPGQGLQFLFEYFSETQRNKGNFPGRFSGRQFSNSRSEMNVSTLELGDSALYLCASSFSGGGETQYFGPGTRLLVL.

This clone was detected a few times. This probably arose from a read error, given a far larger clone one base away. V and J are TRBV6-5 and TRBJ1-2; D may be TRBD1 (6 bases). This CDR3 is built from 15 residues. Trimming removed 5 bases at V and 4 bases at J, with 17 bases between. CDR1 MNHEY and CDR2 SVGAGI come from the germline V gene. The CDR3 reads CASSLKSGASYGYTF. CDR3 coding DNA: TGTGCCAGCAGTCTTAAATCAGGGGCTTCCTATGGCTACACCTTC.

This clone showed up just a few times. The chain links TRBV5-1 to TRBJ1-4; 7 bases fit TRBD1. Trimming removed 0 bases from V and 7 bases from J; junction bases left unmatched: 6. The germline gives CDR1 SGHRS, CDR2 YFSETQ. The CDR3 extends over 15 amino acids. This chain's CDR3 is CASSLGGQTGEKLFF. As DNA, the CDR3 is TGCGCCAGCAGCTTGGGGGGACAGACCGGTGAAAAACTGTTTTTT.

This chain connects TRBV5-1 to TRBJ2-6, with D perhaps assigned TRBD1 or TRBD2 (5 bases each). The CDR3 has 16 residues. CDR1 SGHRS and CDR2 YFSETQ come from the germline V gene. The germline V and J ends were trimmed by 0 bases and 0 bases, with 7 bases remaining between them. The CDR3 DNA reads TGCGCCAGCAGCTTGGTTGGGACCTCTGGGGCCAACGTCCTGACTTTC. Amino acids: CASSLVGTSGANVLTF.

CDR3 residues: CASSWRDRDEKLFF. Here the CDR3 DNA reads TGTGCCAGCAGCTGGAGAGACAGGGACGAAAAACTGTTTTTT. The chain is built from TRBV5-6 and TRBJ1-4; 7 bases align to TRBD1. The ends lost 3 bases at V and 8 bases at J; junction bases unmatched: 7. Germline CDR1 is SGHDT and CDR2 is YYEEEE. The CDR3 has 14 residues.

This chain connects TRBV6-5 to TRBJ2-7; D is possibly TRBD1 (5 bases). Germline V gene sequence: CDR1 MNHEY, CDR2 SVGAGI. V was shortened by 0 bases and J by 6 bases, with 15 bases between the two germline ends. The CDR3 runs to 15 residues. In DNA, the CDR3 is TGTGCCAGCAGTTACTCTACTCCTCAGGGTTTCGAGCAGTACGTC. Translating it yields CASSYSTPQGFEQYV.

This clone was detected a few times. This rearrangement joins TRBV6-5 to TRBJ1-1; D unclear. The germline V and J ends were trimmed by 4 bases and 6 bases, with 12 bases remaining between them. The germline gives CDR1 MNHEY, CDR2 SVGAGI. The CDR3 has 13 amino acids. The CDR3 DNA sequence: TGTGCCAGCAGTTTCCAAATGAGGTCTGAAGCTTTCTTT. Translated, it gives CASSFQMRSEAFF.

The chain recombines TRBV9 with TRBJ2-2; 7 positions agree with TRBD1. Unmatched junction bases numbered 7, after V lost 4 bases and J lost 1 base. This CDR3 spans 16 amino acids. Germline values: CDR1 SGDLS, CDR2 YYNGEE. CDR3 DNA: TGTGCCAGCAGCCCCCCCCGACAGGGGAACACCGGGGAGCTGTTTTTT. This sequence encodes CASSPPRQGNTGELFF.